These 3 T cell receptor beta chains were sequenced from one sample in a study of blood T cell repertoires in COVID-19. The method was immunoSEQ multiplex PCR; TCRdb's version includes in-frame clones alone and lacks a portion of them. Of 93,000 or so clones listed, around 90% are singletons. The specimen was peripheral blood. These receptor sequences come from a woman aged 55-70 years with acute or convalescent COVID-19.

This chain links TRBV6-5 with TRBJ1-2, with TRBD1 matching over 7 bases. This CDR3 has 15 amino acids. Trimming took 2 bases from V and 3 from J; bases not matched to a gene: 6. Germline CDR1 MNHEY, CDR2 SVGAGI. CDR3 nucleotide sequence: TGTGCCAGCAGTTACGACAGGGAGCCCCACTATGGCTACACCTTC. Translated: CASSYDREPHYGYTF.

The V call is TRBV4-1, the J call TRBJ1-2, with D tentatively TRBD1 (6 bases). The CDR3 is made up of 14 amino acids. Trimming took off 0 bases at V and 4 bases at J, with 9 bases between the two ends. Germline loops: CDR1 MGHRA, CDR2 YSYEKL. CDR3 residues: CASSQDVGGYGYTF. CDR3 bases: TGCGCCAGCAGCCAAGACGTAGGGGGCTATGGCTACACCTTC.

CDR3 coding DNA: TGTGCCAGCAGCCTAAAGGGACAGGGGGCAAACACCATATATTTT. As protein: CASSLKGQGANTIYF. V and J are TRBV7-8 and TRBJ1-3; 12 bases agree with TRBD1. Germline CDR1 SGHVS, CDR2 FQNEAQ. The ends lost 5 bases at V and 6 bases at J; junction bases unmatched: 5. The CDR3 spans 15 residues.